The 5 T cell receptor beta chains below come from one sample, sequenced in a study of blood T cell repertoires in COVID-19. This table comes from immunoSEQ multiplex PCR, and its TCRdb copy is limited to in-frame clones, with some not included. The sample carries about 280,000 clones, around 86% recorded once. The specimen sequenced was peripheral blood. These receptor sequences come from a human donor in a cohort sampled during active COVID-19.

The chain employs TRBV3-1 (or the pseudogene TRBV3-2) and TRBJ1-2, with D possibly being TRBD1 (5 bases). The germline V and J ends were trimmed by 0 bases and 7 bases, with 15 bases remaining between them. Germline loops: CDR1 LGHDT, CDR2 YNNKEL (reference sequence). The CDR3 covers 15 residues. CDR3: CASSQEGRDLRGYTF. CDR3 DNA sequence: TGTGCCAGCAGCCAAGAGGGCAGGGATTTACGTGGCTACACCTTC.

V gene TRBV30 combines with J gene TRBJ1-2; perhaps TRBD1 as D (5 bases). V lost 4 bases to trimming and J lost 7 bases, with 16 bases between them. In germline, CDR1 is GTSNPN, CDR2 SVGIG (reference sequence). This CDR3 region has 13 residues. The CDR3 loop is CAWNQGDSGGYTF. The DNA for the CDR3 is TGTGCCTGGAACCAGGGCGATAGTGGTGGCTACACCTTC.

This chain connects TRBV7-3 to TRBJ2-1, with 8 bases aligning to TRBD1. V dropped 5 bases and J dropped 2; count of bases not matched to a gene: 5. This CDR3 is built from 15 residues. The germline V gene has CDR1 SGHTA and CDR2 FQGTGA. The CDR3 sequence is CASSPSQGAYNEQFF. CDR3 nucleotide sequence: TGTGCCAGCAGCCCCTCACAGGGGGCCTACAATGAGCAGTTCTTC.

The CDR3 nucleotides are TGTGCCAGCAGCAGACAGGGCTCGAACCCGGGCTCCTACAATGAGCAGTTCTTC. Translating gives CASSRQGSNPGSYNEQFF. The chain carries TRBV21-1 and TRBJ2-1; the DNA was not compared with TRBD1, the D call given in the table. TRBV21-1 constitutes a pseudogene. The CDR3 has 18 amino acids.

V is TRBV7-2 and J is TRBJ2-1, with D unclear. The germline V gene encodes CDR1 SGHTA and CDR2 FQGNSA. This CDR3 region has 15 residues. The ends were cut back, 4 bases at V and 0 bases at J, with 10 bases in the middle. The CDR3 DNA reads TGTGCCAGCAGCTCGGATTGGAGCTCCTACAATGAGCAGTTCTTC. Translating it yields CASSSDWSSYNEQFF.